Listed below are T cell receptor beta chains from one sample, sequenced in a study of blood T cells in healthy people across ages. TCRdb fed the 5' RACE reads into MiXCR, producing one record per CDR3 protein. The sample records approximately 2,000,000 distinct CDR3 sequences, 30% to 40% being singletons. The sample comprised blood. The receptors shown here come from a human donor in good health. CDR3s include the opening cysteine and the closing phenylalanine or tryptophan. Each record gives: D gene, clone size, J gene, V gene, CDR3 protein, CDR3 DNA. The D gene is left open where the match is weak. Size tells how often a clone was seen (once, few, many) or the class of an expanded clone, and some rows leave it out.

>TRBD2|-|TRBJ2-5|TRBV20-1
CSGGGGAVETQYF
TGCAGTGGGGGCGGGGGGGCCGTTGAGACCCAGTACTTC
>-|-|TRBJ2-4|TRBV7-9
CASSLQGRVQYF
TGTGCCAGCAGCCTCCAGGGAAGGGTGCAGTACTTC
>-|-|TRBJ1-2|TRBV29-1
CSGGQGFNYGYTF
TGCAGCGGCGGGCAGGGGTTTAACTATGGCTACACCTTC
>-|-|TRBJ2-1|TRBV7-8
CASSTGRDPEQFF
TGTGCCAGCAGCACCGGACGGGATCCTGAGCAGTTCTTC
>-|many|TRBJ2-6|TRBV20-1
CSARMSPGANVLTF
TGCAGTGCTAGAATGAGCCCTGGGGCCAACGTCCTGACTTTC
>TRBD1|-|TRBJ2-1|TRBV9
CASSSEGATRPFF
TGTGCCAGCAGCTCCGAGGGGGCTACCAGGCCGTTCTTC
>TRBD2|-|TRBJ2-5|TRBV7-9
CAIGSGGAEETQYF
TGTGCCATCGGGAGCGGGGGGGCCGAGGAGACCCAGTACTTC
>-|-|TRBJ2-1|TRBV6-2/TRBV6-3
CASAPGVSSYNEQFF
TGTGCCAGCGCCCCTGGGGTTAGCTCCTACAATGAGCAGTTCTTC
>TRBD2|few|TRBJ2-1|TRBV20-1
CSALTGGTAYNEQFF
TGCAGTGCTTTAACGGGGGGGACCGCCTACAATGAGCAGTTCTTC
>TRBD2|-|TRBJ2-7|TRBV4-3
CASSQDWLAGNNEQYF
TGCGCCAGCAGCCAAGATTGGCTAGCGGGGAACAATGAGCAGTACTTC
>-|once|TRBJ2-5|TRBV12-3/TRBV12-4
CASSLEFRQTQYF
TGTGCCAGCAGTTTGGAGTTTAGACAGACCCAGTACTTC
>TRBD2|-|TRBJ2-3|TRBV20-1
CSATGTSGVQDAQYF
TGCAGTGCTACCGGGACTAGCGGGGTTCAAGATGCGCAGTATTTT
>-|many|TRBJ2-7|TRBV18
CASSPFGQGENYEQYF
TGTGCCAGCTCCCCCTTCGGGCAGGGCGAGAACTACGAGCAGTACTTC
>TRBD2|-|TRBJ2-4|TRBV15
CATSRVGEGIEEQYF
TGTGCCACCAGCAGAGTAGGGGAGGGGATAGAAGAGCAGTACTTC
>TRBD1|-|TRBJ2-1|TRBV20-1
CSAIPWGTVYNEQFF
TGCAGTGCCATCCCCTGGGGGACAGTTTACAATGAGCAGTTCTTC
>-|-|TRBJ1-2|TRBV29-1
CSVVVKSNYGYTF
TGCAGCGTTGTAGTCAAGTCTAACTATGGCTACACCTTC
>TRBD2|few|TRBJ2-1|TRBV24-1
CATTGLAGVEQFF
TGTGCCACCACCGGACTAGCGGGGGTTGAGCAGTTCTTC
>-|-|TRBJ1-6|TRBV12-3/TRBV12-4
CASSFADTYNSPLHF
TGTGCCAGCAGCTTTGCGGACACCTATAATTCACCCCTCCACTTT
>-|-|TRBJ2-7|TRBV18
CASSPRDLSYEQYF
TGTGCCAGCTCACCAAGGGACCTCTCCTACGAGCAGTACTTC
>TRBD2|few|TRBJ2-5|TRBV7-2
CASSPARRGGETQYF
TGTGCCAGCAGCCCTGCGCGGCGGGGGGGAGAGACCCAGTACTTC
>-|few|TRBJ2-5|TRBV30
CAWSSGETQYF
TGTGCCTGGAGTTCAGGGGAGACCCAGTACTTC
>-|-|TRBJ2-7|TRBV5-1
CASSLNSASGAQYF
TGCGCCAGCAGCTTAAATTCGGCGTCAGGGGCGCAGTACTTC
>-|few|TRBJ2-1|TRBV5-1
CASSSGRLQGNEQFF
TGCGCCAGCAGCTCCGGGCGCCTACAGGGCAATGAGCAGTTCTTC